The clone carrying this T cell receptor (beta chain) was detected many times. The antigen is undetermined. One entry per CDR3 protein, called by TCRdb with MiXCR from the 5' RACE reads. Here the sample spans about 340,000 distinct CDR3 sequences, 8.7% being singletons. This entry is derived from a study of T cells after yellow fever vaccination. Notes on the study in general: Re-detected after boosting: most primary clones, 96% of CD4 and around 86% of CD8.

Germline CDR1 and CDR2: DFQATT and SNEGSKA (reference sequence). With 5 bases clipped from V and 4 bases from J, the junction kept 6 bases outside the gene matches. The CDR3 consists of 13 residues. The chain links TRBV20-1 to TRBJ2-7; 9 bases fit TRBD1. The input for sequencing was PBMCs, taken on the day of the first yellow fever vaccination. The TCR comes from a man younger than 30 who received the YFV17D yellow fever vaccine. CDR3 sequence reads: CSAPGTGQYEQYF. As DNA, the CDR3 is TGCAGTGCTCCCGGGACAGGGCAATACGAGCAGTACTTC.